This T cell receptor beta chain comes out of a study of cytomegalovirus exposure and HLA in healthy donors. This clone was detected only a few times. Use of 60 Vbeta and 13 Jbeta primers characterized the PCR. The protocol was immunoSEQ multiplex PCR, while the TCRdb copy is restricted to in-frame clones and leaves out a portion. The sample holds some 200,000 clones, around two thirds seen once. Germline V lookup: CDR1 PRHDT, CDR2 FYEKMQ (reference sequence). CDR3 size: 15 residues. The receptor was derived from a middle-aged man in good health and CMV-seronegative. Specimen: PBMCs. The V and J genes are TRBV13 and TRBJ2-5; 9 bases are a match to TRBD2. Matching the DNA end better, TRBJ2-7 makes the J call doubtful. CDR3 nucleotides: TGTGCCAGCAGCTCCATTGAGACTAGCGGCTACGAGCAGTACTTC. This gives the protein CASSSIETSGYEQYF.